This TCR beta chain was documented in a study of blood T cell repertoires in COVID-19. Overall study context: Both acute and convalescent COVID-19 samples were obtained from the United States, Italy and Spain.

Trimming removed 3 bases at V and 7 bases at J, with 14 bases between. Germline lookup yields CDR1 SGDLS and CDR2 YYNGEE. The CDR3 extends over 15 amino acids. Data came from immunoSEQ multiplex PCR; TCRdb stores just in-frame clones and leaves some out. This table has tens of thousands of clones, 70% to 90% appearing once. The source of this sequence is a human donor in a cohort sampled during active COVID-19. V usage is TRBV9 and J usage is TRBJ1-6, with D tentatively TRBD1 (6 bases). The sequenced sample consisted of peripheral blood. This chain's CDR3 is CASSAARTENSPLHF. CDR3 nucleotides: TGTGCCAGCAGCGCCGCCCGGACAGAAAATTCACCCCTCCACTTT. The whole variable domain, remainder taken from reference TRBV9 and TRBJ1-6, is DSGVTQTPKHLITATGQRVTLRCSPRSGDLSVYWYQQSLDQGLQFLIQYYNGEERAKGNILERFSAQQFPDLHSELNLSSLELGDSALYFCASSAARTENSPLHFGNGTRLTVT.